This T cell receptor (beta chain) appears in the sequencing data of a study of untreated major depressive disorder. The donors were all European-descended. Among patients, depression was moderate to severe. Per the germline V gene, CDR1 is MGHRA and CDR2 is YSYEKL. The CDR3 has 14 amino acids. V lost 6 bases, J lost 5 bases, and 13 bases lay in between. This clone showed up just once. As yet, its antigen is unknown. General study results and limits: TRBV05-01 (Vbeta 5.1) usage was higher in CD4+ T cells of depressed patients than controls.

Here immunoSEQ multiplex PCR was the method, and the copy in TCRdb shows in-frame clones only, minus some. The repertoire holds fewer than 30,000 clones, approximately 90% seen once, with 0.7% to 0.85% in the top ten. V is TRBV4-1 and J is TRBJ1-4; D remains unclear. The receptor's source is a woman aged 25 to 39 with major depressive disorder. Sequencing was done on a sample of CD4+ T cells from PBMCs. Written as DNA, the CDR3 is TGCGCCAGCAGTCGGGGTGTGGCAAATGAAAAACTGTTTTTT. This codes for CASSRGVANEKLFF.